This T cell receptor beta chain was sequenced in a study of T cells in Graves' hyperthyroidism and ophthalmopathy (dated by TCRdb to the late 2010s). Regarding the study in general: Peripheral blood samples were taken at the time of initial diagnosis, prior to any treatment. An independent validation cohort of under 20 hyperthyroidism patients and over 15 patients who later progressed to ophthalmopathy tested prospective prediction of ophthalmopathy. After blood sampling, hyperthyroidism patients were treated with methimazole at a starting dose of 30 mg daily, and ophthalmopathy patients were treated with high-dose intravenous methylprednisolone. The approximately 100 discovery patients were divided at random into training and test sets in a 7:3 ratio. To identify distinguishing TCR V-J signatures, a discovery cohort of around 98 patients was used, comprising 43 with Graves' ophthalmopathy and some 57 with stable Graves' hyperthyroidism. Thyroid tissue and blood T-cell repertoires from six Graves' hyperthyroidism patients were also compared in the study. TCR Vbeta CDR3 sequencing of 130 to 150 peripheral blood samples (over 40 ophthalmopathy, 75 hyperthyroidism and roughly 17 progressor patients) is reported in the paper.

The table lists this clonotype with a few counts. Its antigen is still unknown. Per-nucleotide qualities are absent, and no much larger clonotype sits a single base away. Stable Graves' hyperthyroidism was defined as no progression to ophthalmopathy during 18 months of follow-up. Hyperthyroidism patients were newly diagnosed, had a disease duration of under 2 months, and were aged 18 to 65 years. The study excluded patients with uncontrolled infections, other autoimmune diseases, pregnancy or lactation. Diagnoses were established on the basis of clinical symptoms, serum thyroxine and TRAb, thyroid ultrasound, and orbital computed tomography. PBMCs were isolated from about 9 ml of fresh peripheral blood by Ficoll-Paque density gradient centrifugation. Total RNA was extracted using Trizol reagent, and RNA quality was assessed on an Agilent 2100 Bioanalyzer. V is reduced by 1 base and J by 8 bases, leaving a spacing of 15 bases between them. Per the germline V gene, MDHEN is the CDR1 and SYDVKM is the CDR2. The CDR3, cysteine through phenylalanine, is 16 amino acids long. Solely the CDR3 DNA is kept, with 48 bases framed from the first base.

Overall study results and their limits: A 13 V-J signature model separated ophthalmopathy from stable hyperthyroidism, with nearly 90% sensitivity and around 84% specificity in cross-validation and 80%/75% in testing. Sample size was not statistically predetermined, and investigators were not blinded to group allocation. During validation, the model predicted progression to ophthalmopathy a median of around 7 months ahead of onset, with more than 60% sensitivity and 72% to 85% specificity. Blood samples also contained most of the expanded thyroid clonotypes (frequency above 0.001), which suggests that blood repertoires may reflect thyroid immune responses.

The TCR beta CDR3 regions were amplified from RNA transcripts. The TCR CDR3 was subjected to a first round of RT-PCR using the HTBI primer set and the Qiagen OneStep RT-PCR kit. The libraries were constructed in a second round of multiplex PCR and then size-selected and purified. Sequencing of the libraries was done on an Illumina HiSeq2000 using paired-end 100 bp reads. The original methods were these. SOAPnuke was used to process the raw data, with reads discarded if the reads contained adapters or uncalled bases, had a mean Phred below 15, or lacked an exact constant-primer or identifier match. High-quality paired reads were merged using COPE v1.2.5, and each unique nucleotide sequence was defined as a clonotype. MiTCR v1.1 was used to align the clonotypes against IMGT TRBV, TRBD and TRBJ reference segments. Analysis was restricted to V-J combinations with a frequency above 0.0001, which covered roughly 99% of repertoires. The TCS score was defined as the ratio of F50 (clonal expansion) to E x V (chaos), calculated using BLOSUM62-based TCRdist between CDR3 peptides within each V-J. Welch's t-statistics and random forest reduced around 520 V-J features to 10 to 15, which were used in a naive Bayes classifier (R e1071). Clones were called with MiXCR by TCRdb after fastp trimmed the public reads at Q25, and only in-frame beta chains were retained. Every distinct CDR3 protein forms one entry, paired with its most common genes and DNA. TCRdb's processing, not the authors', yielded these V and J calls. Present in this sample are about 740,000 distinct CDR3 sequences, 14% of which were seen just once. Roughly 10% of the sample belongs to the ten largest clones.

The sequencing input was blood. The chain uses TRBV28 and TRBJ1-6, with no D gene named confidently. The clonotype originates from a woman aged 18-35 years with Graves' hyperthyroidism. The CDR3 is CASSLFRLRRDSPLHF. The nucleotides are TGTGCCAGCAGTTTATTTCGGCTCCGGAGGGATTCACCCCTCCACTTT.